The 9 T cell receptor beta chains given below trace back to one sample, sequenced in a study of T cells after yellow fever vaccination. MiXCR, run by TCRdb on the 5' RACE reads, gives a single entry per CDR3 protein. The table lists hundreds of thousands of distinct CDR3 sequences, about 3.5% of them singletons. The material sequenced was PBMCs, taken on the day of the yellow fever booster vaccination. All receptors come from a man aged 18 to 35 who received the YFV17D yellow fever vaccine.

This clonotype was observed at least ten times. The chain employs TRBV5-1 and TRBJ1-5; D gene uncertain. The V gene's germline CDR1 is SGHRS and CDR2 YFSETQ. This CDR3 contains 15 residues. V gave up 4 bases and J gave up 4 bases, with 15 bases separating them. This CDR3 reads CASSPDPGPNQPQHF. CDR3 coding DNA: TGCGCCAGCAGCCCCGACCCAGGTCCTAATCAGCCCCAGCATTTT.

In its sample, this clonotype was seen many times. The CDR3 protein is CASSHPVLKTGELFF. In nucleotides, the CDR3 is TGTGCCAGCAGCCACCCCGTCCTTAAAACCGGGGAGCTGTTTTTT. V and J are TRBV3-2 and TRBJ2-2; whether TRBD1, the table's D call, matches the DNA was not checked. TRBV3-2 is recorded as a pseudogene. The CDR3 sequence is 15 residues long.

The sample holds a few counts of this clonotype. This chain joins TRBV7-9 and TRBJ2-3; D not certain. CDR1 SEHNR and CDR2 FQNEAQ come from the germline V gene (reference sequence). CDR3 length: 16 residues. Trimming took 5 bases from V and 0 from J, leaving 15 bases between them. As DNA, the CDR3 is TGTGCCAGCAGCCAAGGAAAGGGATATAGCACAGATACGCAGTATTTT. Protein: CASSQGKGYSTDTQYF.

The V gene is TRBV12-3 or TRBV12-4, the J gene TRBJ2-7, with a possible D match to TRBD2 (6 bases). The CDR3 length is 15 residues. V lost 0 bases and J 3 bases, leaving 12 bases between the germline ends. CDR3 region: CASSLAGGGNYEQYF. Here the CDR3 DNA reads TGTGCCAGCAGTTTAGCGGGAGGAGGGAACTACGAGCAGTACTTC.

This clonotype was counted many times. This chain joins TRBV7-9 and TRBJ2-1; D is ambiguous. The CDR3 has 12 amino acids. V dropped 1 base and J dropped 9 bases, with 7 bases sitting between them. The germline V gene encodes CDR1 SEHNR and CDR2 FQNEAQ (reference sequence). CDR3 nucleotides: TGTGCCAGCAGCTTAGTAGGGATTGAGCAGTTCTTC. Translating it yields CASSLVGIEQFF.

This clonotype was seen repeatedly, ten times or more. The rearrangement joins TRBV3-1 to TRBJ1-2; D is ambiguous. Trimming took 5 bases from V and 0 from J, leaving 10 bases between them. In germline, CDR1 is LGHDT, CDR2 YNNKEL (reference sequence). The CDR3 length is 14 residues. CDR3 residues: CASSYSESNYGYTF. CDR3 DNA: TGTGCCAGCAGCTACTCAGAATCTAACTATGGCTACACCTTC.

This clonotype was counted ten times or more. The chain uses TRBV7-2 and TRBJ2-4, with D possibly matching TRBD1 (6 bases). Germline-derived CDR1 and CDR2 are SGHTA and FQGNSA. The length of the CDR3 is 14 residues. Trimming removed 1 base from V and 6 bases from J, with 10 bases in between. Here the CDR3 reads CASSLDRATNIQYF. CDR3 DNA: TGTGCCAGCAGCTTAGACAGGGCGACAAACATTCAGTACTTC.

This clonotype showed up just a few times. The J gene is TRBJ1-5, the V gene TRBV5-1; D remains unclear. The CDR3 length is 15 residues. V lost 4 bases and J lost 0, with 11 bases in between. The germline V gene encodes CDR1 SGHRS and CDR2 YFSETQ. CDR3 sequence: CASSADGYSNQPQHF. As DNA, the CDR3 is TGCGCCAGCAGCGCCGACGGGTATAGCAATCAGCCCCAGCATTTT.

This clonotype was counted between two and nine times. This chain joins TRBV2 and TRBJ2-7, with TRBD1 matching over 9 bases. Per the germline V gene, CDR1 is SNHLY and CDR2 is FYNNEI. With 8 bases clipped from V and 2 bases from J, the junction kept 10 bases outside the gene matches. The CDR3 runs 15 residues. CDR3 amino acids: CASSIRQGVTYEQYV. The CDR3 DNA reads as TGTGCCAGCTCAATCCGACAGGGGGTCACCTACGAGCAGTACGTC.